This is a list of T cell receptor beta chains from one sample in a study of T cell changes during pregnancy in multiple sclerosis. Assay: immunoSEQ multiplex PCR; the TCRdb copy retains only in-frame clones and omits some. The sample lists some 36,000 clones, approximately 91% occurring once. The source was CD4+ T cells from peripheral blood mononuclear cells, collected in the second trimester of pregnancy. The receptors derive from a female donor with multiple sclerosis, enrolled in a pregnancy study. The CDR3 runs from the conserved cysteine through the conserved F or W. The D gene is left open where the match is weak. Size values are once, few and many counts, or a class for expanded clones, and some rows have none.

V gene	J gene	D gene	clone size	CDR3 protein	CDR3 DNA
TRBV25-1	TRBJ1-4	.	.	CASSDRWREKLFF	TGTGCCAGCAGTGACAGGTGGAGGGAAAAACTGTTTTTT
TRBV10-1	TRBJ2-1	TRBD2	.	CASRKREPRGNEQFF	TGCGCCAGCAGAAAGCGGGAGCCACGGGGCAATGAGCAGTTCTTC
TRBV30	TRBJ2-7	.	.	CAWSERGEQYF	TGTGCCTGGAGTGAACGGGGGGAGCAGTACTTC
TRBV5-1	TRBJ1-1	TRBD1	.	CASSRATGRSGGTEAFF	TGCGCCAGCAGCCGAGCGACAGGGAGGAGTGGTGGCACTGAAGCTTTCTTT
TRBV7-2	TRBJ2-3	.	few	CASSRRGTQASGTDTQYF	TGTGCCAGCAGCCGTCGGGGGACTCAGGCTAGCGGCACAGATACGCAGTATTTT
TRBV2	TRBJ2-1	.	once	CASSAGLIKDNEQFF	TGTGCCAGCAGTGCCGGACTAATCAAGGACAATGAGCAGTTCTTC
TRBV7-2	TRBJ1-5	.	.	CASSQGQYQPQHF	TGTGCCAGCAGCCAAGGACAGTATCAGCCCCAGCATTTT
TRBV5-4	TRBJ1-1	.	.	CASSPRRDTEAFF	TGTGCCAGCAGCCCCCGACGGGATACTGAAGCTTTCTTT
TRBV9	TRBJ2-7	TRBD1	.	CASSVETGASEQYF	TGTGCCAGCAGCGTAGAAACAGGGGCATCCGAGCAGTACTTC
TRBV7-8	TRBJ1-5	TRBD1	.	CASSPWGDSQPQHF	TGTGCCAGCAGCCCTTGGGGGGACAGTCAGCCCCAGCATTTT
TRBV19	TRBJ1-1	.	.	CASSITGLTEAFF	TGTGCCAGTAGTATAACAGGGCTCACTGAAGCTTTCTTT
TRBV5-4	TRBJ2-3	.	.	CAITPSTFSTDTQYF	TGTGCCATCACCCCCTCGACTTTTAGCACAGATACGCAGTATTTT
TRBV5-1	TRBJ2-1	.	.	CASTLQGLHNEQFF	TGCGCCAGCACCTTACAGGGTTTACACAATGAGCAGTTCTTC
TRBV4-2	TRBJ1-1	TRBD1	.	CASSQQGAGNTEAFF	TGTGCCAGCAGCCAACAGGGGGCTGGAAACACTGAAGCTTTCTTT
TRBV7-2	TRBJ1-2	TRBD1	.	CASSPGMGTGNGGYTF	TGTGCCAGCAGCCCGGGGATGGGGACAGGGAATGGTGGCTACACCTTC
TRBV30	TRBJ1-2	TRBD1	.	CAWSRDRGDYGYTF	TGTGCCTGGAGCCGGGACAGGGGAGACTATGGCTACACCTTC
TRBV11-2	TRBJ2-1	.	.	CAGGTPKYGEQFF	TGTGCCGGGGGGACCCCTAAATACGGTGAGCAGTTCTTC
TRBV14	TRBJ1-1	.	.	CASSQELGREAFF	TGTGCCAGCAGCCAAGAACTAGGGCGTGAAGCTTTCTTT
TRBV30	TRBJ2-1	TRBD2	once	CAWSLAGAYNEQFF	TGTGCCTGGAGTCTAGCGGGAGCCTACAATGAGCAGTTCTTC
TRBV5-4	TRBJ1-2	.	.	CASSLGGSYGYTF	TGTGCCAGCAGCTTAGGCGGATCCTATGGCTACACCTTC
TRBV5-1	TRBJ2-1	TRBD2	.	CASSLDSGGPPSYNEQFF	TGCGCCAGCAGCTTGGATAGCGGGGGGCCGCCCTCCTACAATGAGCAGTTCTTC
TRBV7-9	TRBJ1-1	.	.	CASSLVGRGTEAFF	TGTGCCAGCAGCTTAGTGGGTCGGGGCACTGAAGCTTTCTTT
TRBV18	TRBJ2-5	.	.	CASSPPHGQETQYF	TGTGCCAGCTCACCACCCCACGGTCAAGAGACCCAGTACTTC
TRBV29-1	TRBJ2-3	TRBD2	few	CSARPAGGTDTQYF	TGCAGCGCTAGACCAGCGGGGGGCACAGATACGCAGTATTTT
TRBV6-4	TRBJ2-3	TRBD2	.	CASRGLNTDTQYF	TGTGCCAGCAGGGGACTAAACACAGATACGCAGTATTTT
TRBV7-3	TRBJ1-5	.	.	CASSLEPYNQPQHF	TGTGCCAGCAGCTTAGAGCCCTATAATCAGCCCCAGCATTTT
TRBV6-1	TRBJ2-7	.	.	CASSPTGSTYEQYF	TGTGCCAGCAGTCCAACAGGTTCCACCTACGAGCAGTACTTC
TRBV19	TRBJ2-3	.	few	CASRQSTDTQYF	TGTGCCAGCCGACAATCCACAGATACGCAGTATTTT
TRBV5-1	TRBJ2-7	TRBD1	.	CASSSGQGNDEQYF	TGCGCCAGCAGCTCCGGACAGGGGAACGACGAGCAGTACTTC
TRBV18	TRBJ2-2	.	once	CASSPPQQNTGELFF	TGTGCCAGCTCACCACCCCAACAGAACACCGGGGAGCTGTTTTTT
TRBV6-1	TRBJ1-2	.	.	CASSNLGTGGGYTF	TGTGCCAGCAGTAATTTAGGTACGGGAGGTGGCTACACCTTC
TRBV5-5	TRBJ1-5	.	.	CASSLEFSNQPQHF	TGTGCCAGCAGCTTAGAGTTTAGCAATCAGCCCCAGCATTTT
TRBV28	TRBJ1-2	TRBD1	.	CASTVEGQGSYGYTF	TGTGCCAGCACCGTCGAAGGACAGGGGTCCTATGGCTACACCTTC
TRBV6-5	TRBJ2-5	TRBD1	.	CASSFHRGEETQYF	TGTGCCAGCAGTTTTCACAGGGGGGAAGAGACCCAGTACTTC
TRBV18	TRBJ2-5	TRBD2	.	CASSPGTRETQYF	TGTGCCAGCTCCCCCGGGACTAGGGAGACCCAGTACTTC
TRBV27	TRBJ2-7	TRBD1	.	CASTGVPYEQYF	TGTGCCAGTACAGGGGTGCCCTACGAGCAGTACTTC
TRBV7-2	TRBJ1-4	.	.	CASSSRGGVTNEKLFF	TGTGCCAGCAGCTCCCGCGGGGGGGTAACTAATGAAAAACTGTTTTTT
TRBV12-5	TRBJ2-2	.	.	CASGPYYTGELFF	TGTGCTAGTGGTCCCTACTACACCGGGGAGCTGTTTTTT
TRBV11-2	TRBJ1-1	.	once	CASSLDRDTEAFF	TGTGCCAGCAGCTTAGATAGAGACACTGAAGCTTTCTTT
TRBV27	TRBJ2-2	TRBD2	.	CASSLSYGLSGSPGELFF	TGTGCCAGCAGTTTATCCTATGGGCTCAGCGGGAGTCCCGGGGAGCTGTTTTTT